This T cell receptor (beta chain) was profiled in a study of radiation and T cells in renal cell carcinoma. The method was immunoSEQ multiplex PCR; TCRdb's version includes in-frame clones alone and lacks a portion of them. The sample records 40,000 to 50,000 clones, roughly 83% being singletons. Trimming cost V 4 bases and J 4 bases, with 13 bases left between them. The CDR3 has 15 residues. Germline CDR1 is SGHTA and CDR2 is FQGNSA. Overall study findings and caveats: In blood, top tumor clones expanded by 2 weeks, shrinking by 4.

This sample's time point: baseline pretreatment blood. Treatment meaning: 15 Gy SBRT to primary tumor, nephrectomy 4 weeks later. On this clone: The antigen is not known.

This receptor was obtained from an older woman with renal cell carcinoma. The genes are TRBV7-2 and TRBJ2-2; TRBD2 might be the D (6 bases). Material: blood, obtained from a patient whose treatment included radiotherapy and nephrectomy. CDR3 residues: CASSSRGGGTGELFF. The CDR3 DNA is TGTGCCAGCAGCTCGCGGGGTGGGGGCACCGGGGAGCTGTTTTTT. Together with reference TRBV7-2 and TRBJ2-2, the CDR3 gives the full variable domain: GAGVSQSPSNKVTEKGKDVELRCDPISGHTALYWYRQSLGQGLEFLIYFQGNSAPDKSGLPSDRFSAERTGGSVSTLTIQRTQQEDSAVYLCASSSRGGGTGELFFGEGSRLTVL.